These 8 T cell receptor beta chains were all obtained from the same sample, sequenced in a study of CD8 T cells in ankylosing spondylitis listed by TCRdb under 2017. The library was built by means of 5' RACE. Data came from an Illumina HiSeq 2500. TCRdb trimmed the raw reads at Q25, called clones with MiXCR and kept productive beta chains. Rows with one shared CDR3 protein collapse into an entry with the most common genes and DNA. The table for this sample lists about 92,000 distinct CDR3 sequences; around 9.4% of them were counted only once. The ten largest make up approximately 4.6% of the sample. The sequenced material came from blood, either unsorted or a sorted T cell fraction (not recorded which). These receptors all come from a male donor with ankylosing spondylitis or in good health (not recorded which).

J is TRBJ2-2 and V is TRBV20-1, with unresolved D. Trimming shortened V by 4 bases and J by 6 bases, and 12 bases separated the two germline ends. Looked up from germline, CDR1 is DFQATT and CDR2 is SNEGSKA (reference sequence). CDR3 length: 13 residues. The CDR3, as DNA: TGCAGTGCTAAAGGGAAGATCCCCGGGGAGCTGTTTTTT. Translation gives CSAKGKIPGELFF.

This clonotype has a handful of counts. The V gene is TRBV21-1, the J gene TRBJ1-4; the table calls TRBD1, which could not be checked here. TRBV21-1 is a known pseudogene. The CDR3 is made up of 16 amino acids. The CDR3 protein is CASSKGDVGGNEKLFF. The CDR3 DNA is TGTGCCAGCAGCAAGGGTGATGTTGGGGGGAATGAAAAACTGTTTTTT.

The V call is TRBV7-2, the J call TRBJ2-3, with D possibly TRBD1 on 5 matching bases. Germline V gene lookup returns CDR1 SGHTA and CDR2 FQGNSA. The ends were cut back, 1 base at V and 5 bases at J, with 16 bases in the middle. The CDR3 contains 16 residues. In DNA, the CDR3 is TGTGCCAGCAGCTTAGTGTCTTATCAAAGGGGAGATACGCAGTATTTT. Its protein product is CASSLVSYQRGDTQYF. The full variable domain, in which reference TRBV7-2 and TRBJ2-3 provide the parts outside the CDR3, is GAGVSQSPSNKVTEKGKDVELRCDPISGHTALYWYRQSLGQGLEFLIYFQGNSAPDKSGLPSDRFSAERTGGSVSTLTIQRTQQEDSAVYLCASSLVSYQRGDTQYFGPGTRLTVL.

This clonotype was observed at least ten times. The V call is TRBV6-6, the J call TRBJ2-7; D may correspond to TRBD1 or TRBD2 (5 bases each). The length of the CDR3 is 13 residues. Germline V gives CDR1 MNHNY, CDR2 SVGAGI (reference sequence). Trimming took 3 bases from V and 1 from J, leaving 7 bases between them. The CDR3 loop reads CASSYGGSYEQYF. The CDR3 DNA follows: TGTGCCAGCAGTTATGGGGGTTCCTACGAGCAGTACTTC.

This clonotype has at least ten counts. The CDR3 is CASSLASVDTQYF. CDR3 bases: TGTGCCAGCAGCTTGGCCTCGGTAGATACGCAGTATTTT. The genes are TRBV5-6 and TRBJ2-3; no clear D. CDR3 length equals 13 residues. V was pared by 0 bases and J by 5 bases, with 7 bases between. CDR1 and CDR2 from the germline V gene are SGHDT and YYEEEE.

The chain couples TRBV30 to TRBJ1-2, with D possibly matching TRBD1 (6 bases). The CDR3 is made up of 12 amino acids. Germline V gene lookup returns CDR1 GTSNPN and CDR2 SVGIG (reference sequence). V lost 1 base, J lost 3 bases, and 6 bases lay in between. The CDR3 bases are TGTGCCTGGAGTGCAGGGGACTATGGCTACACCTTC. This translates into CAWSAGDYGYTF.

This clonotype was counted ten times or more. The V and J genes are TRBV29-1 and TRBJ2-7; tentative D call: TRBD1 (6 bases). This CDR3 has 14 amino acids. Germline assignment: CDR1 SQVTM and CDR2 ANQGSEA. Trimming removed 1 base from V and 6 bases from J, with 16 bases in between. This chain's CDR3 is CSVEGRWGPGEQYF. The CDR3 region has the DNA TGCAGCGTTGAAGGGCGCTGGGGGCCTGGCGAGCAGTACTTC.

This clonotype was counted at least ten times. The V gene is TRBV5-8, the J gene TRBJ2-3, with a tentative D call TRBD1 (6 bases). This CDR3 is built from 17 residues. Trimming removed 4 bases at V and 0 bases at J, with 18 bases between. CDR1 is SGHTS, CDR2 YDEGEE, per germline. The CDR3 DNA reads TGTGCCAGCAGCATAGGGACAATACACACTAGCACAGATACGCAGTATTTT. Its translation: CASSIGTIHTSTDTQYF.